This T cell receptor beta chain was captured in a study of cytomegalovirus exposure and HLA in healthy donors. Vbeta (60) and Jbeta (13) primers were used in the PCR. Profiled with immunoSEQ multiplex PCR; TCRdb holds only in-frame clones, not every one. The data show about 120,000 clones, more than 75% seen once. This receptor was taken from a woman in her thirties or forties in good health and CMV-seropositive. Sequences were obtained from PBMCs.

The CDR3 DNA is TGTGCCAGCAATTTAGGACTTGGAGGGGCCTACGAGCAGTACTTC. This encodes CASNLGLGGAYEQYF. This rearrangement joins TRBV7-7 to TRBJ2-7, with a weak D call TRBD2 (6 bases). Germline CDR1 reads SSHAT; CDR2 reads FNYEAQ (reference sequence). The CDR3 length is 15 residues. The V end lost 7 bases, the J end lost 2 bases, and 18 bases lay between the germline ends.